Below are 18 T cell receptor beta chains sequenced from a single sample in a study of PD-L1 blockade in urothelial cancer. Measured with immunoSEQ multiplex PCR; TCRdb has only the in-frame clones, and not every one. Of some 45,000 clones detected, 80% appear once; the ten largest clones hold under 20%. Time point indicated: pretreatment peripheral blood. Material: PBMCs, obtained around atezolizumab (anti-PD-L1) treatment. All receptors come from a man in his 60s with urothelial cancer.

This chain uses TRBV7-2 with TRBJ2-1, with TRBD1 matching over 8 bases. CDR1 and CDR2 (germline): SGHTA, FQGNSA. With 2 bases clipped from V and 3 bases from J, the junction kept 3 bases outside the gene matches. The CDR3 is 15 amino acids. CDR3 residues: CASSLSGQGYNEQFF. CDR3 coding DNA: TGTGCCAGCAGCTTAAGTGGACAGGGCTACAATGAGCAGTTCTTC.

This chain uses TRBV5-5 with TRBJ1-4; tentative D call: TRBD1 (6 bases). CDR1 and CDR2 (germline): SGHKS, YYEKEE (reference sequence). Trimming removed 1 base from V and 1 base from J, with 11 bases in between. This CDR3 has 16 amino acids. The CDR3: CASSLSQGVTNEKLFF. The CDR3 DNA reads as TGTGCCAGCAGCTTGTCACAGGGCGTAACTAATGAAAAACTGTTTTTT.

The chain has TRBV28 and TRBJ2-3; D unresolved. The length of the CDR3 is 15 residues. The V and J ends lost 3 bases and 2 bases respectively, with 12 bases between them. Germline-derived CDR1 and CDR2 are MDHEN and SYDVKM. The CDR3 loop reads CASSFPSSLTDTQYF. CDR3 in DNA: TGTGCCAGCAGTTTCCCCTCCTCACTCACAGATACGCAGTATTTT.

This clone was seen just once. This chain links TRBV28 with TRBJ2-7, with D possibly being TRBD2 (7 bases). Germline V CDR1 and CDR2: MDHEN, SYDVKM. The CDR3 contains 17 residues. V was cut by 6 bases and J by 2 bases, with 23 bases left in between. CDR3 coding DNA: TGTGCCAGCAGGACCCGTCGGGGGGCATCCTTACCCTACGAGCAGTACTTC. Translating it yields CASRTRRGASLPYEQYF.

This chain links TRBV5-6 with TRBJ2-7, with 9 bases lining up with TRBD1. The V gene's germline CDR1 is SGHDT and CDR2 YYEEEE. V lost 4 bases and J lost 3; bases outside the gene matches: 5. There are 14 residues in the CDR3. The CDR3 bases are TGTGCCAGCAGCCCAGGGGACAGGGTCTACGAGCAGTACTTC. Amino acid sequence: CASSPGDRVYEQYF.

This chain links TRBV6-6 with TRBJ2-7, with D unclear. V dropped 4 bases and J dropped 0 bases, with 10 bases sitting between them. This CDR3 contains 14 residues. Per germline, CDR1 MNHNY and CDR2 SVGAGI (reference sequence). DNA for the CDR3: TGTGCCAGCAGTTCCCAACGGAGCTCCTACGAGCAGTACTTC. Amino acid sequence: CASSSQRSSYEQYF.

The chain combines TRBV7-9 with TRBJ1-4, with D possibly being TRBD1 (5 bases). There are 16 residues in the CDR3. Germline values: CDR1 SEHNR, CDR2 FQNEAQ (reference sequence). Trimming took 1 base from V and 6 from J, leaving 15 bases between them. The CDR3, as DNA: TGTGCCAGCAGCTTAGGGGGGGGATTTAGAGATGAAAAACTGTTTTTT. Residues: CASSLGGGFRDEKLFF.

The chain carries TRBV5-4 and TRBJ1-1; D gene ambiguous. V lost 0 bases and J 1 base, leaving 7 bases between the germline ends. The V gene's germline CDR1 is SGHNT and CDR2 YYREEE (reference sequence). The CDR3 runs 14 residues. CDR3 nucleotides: TGTGCCAGCAGCTTGGGAGATAGGAACACTGAAGCTTTCTTT. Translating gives CASSLGDRNTEAFF.

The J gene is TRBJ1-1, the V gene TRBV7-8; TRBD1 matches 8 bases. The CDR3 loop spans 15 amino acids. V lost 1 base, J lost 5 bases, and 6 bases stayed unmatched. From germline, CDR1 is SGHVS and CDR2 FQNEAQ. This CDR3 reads CASSLGAGGSTEAFF. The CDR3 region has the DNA TGTGCCAGCAGCTTAGGGGCAGGGGGCAGTACTGAAGCTTTCTTT.

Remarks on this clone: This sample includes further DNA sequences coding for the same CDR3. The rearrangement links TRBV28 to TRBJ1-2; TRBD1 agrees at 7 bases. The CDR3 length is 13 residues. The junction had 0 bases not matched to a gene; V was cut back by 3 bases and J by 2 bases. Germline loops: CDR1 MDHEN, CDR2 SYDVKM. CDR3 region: CASSLTGNYGYTF. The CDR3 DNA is TGTGCCAGCAGTTTGACAGGGAACTATGGCTACACCTTC.

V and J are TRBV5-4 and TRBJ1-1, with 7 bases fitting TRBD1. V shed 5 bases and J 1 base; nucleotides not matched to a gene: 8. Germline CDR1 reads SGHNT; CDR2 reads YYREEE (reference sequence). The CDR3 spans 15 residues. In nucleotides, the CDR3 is TGTGCCAGCAGTTCACGACAGGGTACGAACACTGAAGCTTTCTTT. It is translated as CASSSRQGTNTEAFF.

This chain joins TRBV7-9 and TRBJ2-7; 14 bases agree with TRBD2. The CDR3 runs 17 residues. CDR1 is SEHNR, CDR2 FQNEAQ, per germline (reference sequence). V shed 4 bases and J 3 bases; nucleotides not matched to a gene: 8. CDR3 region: CASSYRGTSGSVYEQYF. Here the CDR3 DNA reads TGTGCCAGCAGCTACCGTGGGACTAGCGGGAGTGTCTACGAGCAGTACTTC. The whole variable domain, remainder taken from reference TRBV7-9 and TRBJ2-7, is DTGVSQNPRHKITKRGQNVTFRCDPISEHNRLYWYRQTLGQGPEFLTYFQNEAQLEKSRLLSDRFSAERPKGSFSTLEIQRTEQGDSAMYLCASSYRGTSGSVYEQYFGPGTRLTVT.

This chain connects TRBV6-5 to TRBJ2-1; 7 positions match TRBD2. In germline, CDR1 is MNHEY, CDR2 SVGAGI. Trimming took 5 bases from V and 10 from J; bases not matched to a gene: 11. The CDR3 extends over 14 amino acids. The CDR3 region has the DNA TGTGCCAGCAGTCCCCGCGCGGGAGTTGGGGAGCAGTTCTTC. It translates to CASSPRAGVGEQFF.

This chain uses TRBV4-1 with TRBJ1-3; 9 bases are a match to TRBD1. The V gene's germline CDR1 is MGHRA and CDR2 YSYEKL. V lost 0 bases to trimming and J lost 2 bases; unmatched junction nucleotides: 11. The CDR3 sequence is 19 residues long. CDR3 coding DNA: TGCGCCAGCAGCCAAGAGGACTGGGACAGGGCCGGAACTGGAAACACCATATATTTT. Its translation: CASSQEDWDRAGTGNTIYF.

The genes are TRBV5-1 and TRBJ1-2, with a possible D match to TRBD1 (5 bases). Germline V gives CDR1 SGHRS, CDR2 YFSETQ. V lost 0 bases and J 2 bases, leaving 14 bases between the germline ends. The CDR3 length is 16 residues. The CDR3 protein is CASSLEVGRGNYGYTF. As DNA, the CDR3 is TGCGCCAGCAGCTTGGAGGTGGGTCGGGGGAACTATGGCTACACCTTC.

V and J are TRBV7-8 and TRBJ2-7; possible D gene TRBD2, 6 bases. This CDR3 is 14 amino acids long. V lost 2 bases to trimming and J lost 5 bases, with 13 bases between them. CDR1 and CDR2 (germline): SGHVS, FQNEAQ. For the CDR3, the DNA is TGTGCCAGCAGCTTAAACACGGGAGACAACGAGCAGTACTTC. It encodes CASSLNTGDNEQYF.

The CDR3 is CASSLAGTDTQYF. The CDR3 DNA reads TGCGCCAGCAGCTTGGCGGGCACAGATACGCAGTATTTT. V and J are TRBV5-1 and TRBJ2-3, with D unclear. The length of the CDR3 is 13 residues. Trimming removed 0 bases at V and 1 base at J, with 3 bases between. Germline V CDR1 and CDR2: SGHRS, YFSETQ.

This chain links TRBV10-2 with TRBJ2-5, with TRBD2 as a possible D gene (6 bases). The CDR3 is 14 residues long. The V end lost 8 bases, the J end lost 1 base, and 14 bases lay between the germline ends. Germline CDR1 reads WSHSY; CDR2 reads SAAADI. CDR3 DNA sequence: TGCGCCAGCTCAGGGCGGGAAACCCAAGAGACCCAGTACTTC. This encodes CASSGRETQETQYF.